The rows below give T cell receptor beta chains drawn from one sample of a study of T cell changes during pregnancy in multiple sclerosis. Sequencing was performed with immunoSEQ multiplex PCR; in TCRdb, only in-frame clones are kept and a portion is missing. The table has roughly 61,000 clones, over 80% seen once; the top ten hold 0.89%. This specimen consisted of peripheral blood, obtained in the first trimester of pregnancy. The origin of the receptors is a female donor in good health, enrolled as a control in a pregnancy study. Both conserved end residues are part of each CDR3. The order of the fields is V gene, J gene, D gene, clone size, CDR3 protein, CDR3 DNA. D genes are given only for firm matches. Rows may omit the clone size; those that give it use once, few, many or a size class.

V gene: TRBV18; J gene: TRBJ2-6; D gene: .; clone size: .; CDR3 protein: CASSPPLSPSGANVLTF; CDR3 DNA: TGTGCCAGCTCACCACCCCTCTCTCCTTCTGGGGCCAACGTCCTGACTTTC
V gene: TRBV11-2; J gene: TRBJ2-3; D gene: TRBD1; clone size: .; CDR3 protein: CASSFDRGPTDTQYF; CDR3 DNA: TGTGCCAGCAGCTTCGACAGGGGGCCCACAGATACGCAGTATTTT
V gene: TRBV4-2; J gene: TRBJ1-6; D gene: .; clone size: .; CDR3 protein: CASSQEGRGWSSYNSPLHF; CDR3 DNA: TGTGCCAGCAGCCAAGAGGGACGGGGGTGGAGCTCCTATAATTCACCCCTCCACTTT
V gene: TRBV29-1; J gene: TRBJ2-7; D gene: .; clone size: once; CDR3 protein: CSVGSVQGGYEQYF; CDR3 DNA: TGCAGCGTTGGAAGCGTTCAGGGTGGGTACGAGCAGTACTTC
V gene: TRBV4-1; J gene: TRBJ2-1; D gene: .; clone size: .; CDR3 protein: CASSQVEDSYNEQFF; CDR3 DNA: TGCGCCAGCAGCCAAGTTGAGGACTCCTACAATGAGCAGTTCTTC
V gene: TRBV7-2; J gene: TRBJ1-1; D gene: .; clone size: .; CDR3 protein: CASSLLGVRSGEAFF; CDR3 DNA: TGTGCCAGCAGCCTCCTAGGGGTGAGGTCTGGTGAAGCTTTCTTT
V gene: TRBV7-6; J gene: TRBJ1-4; D gene: .; clone size: .; CDR3 protein: CASSLRGPNEKLFF; CDR3 DNA: TGTGCCAGCAGCCTCAGGGGCCCAAATGAAAAACTGTTTTTT
V gene: TRBV5-6; J gene: TRBJ2-1; D gene: .; clone size: .; CDR3 protein: CASRQIASYNEQFF; CDR3 DNA: TGTGCCAGCAGACAGATTGCCTCATACAATGAGCAGTTCTTC
V gene: TRBV23-1; J gene: TRBJ1-1; D gene: TRBD1; clone size: .; CDR3 protein: CASSQTGSNTEAFF; CDR3 DNA: TGCGCCAGCAGTCAGACAGGGTCGAACACTGAAGCTTTCTTT
V gene: TRBV6-4; J gene: TRBJ2-3; D gene: .; clone size: few; CDR3 protein: CASSDSIESTDTQYF; CDR3 DNA: TGTGCCAGCAGTGACTCGATAGAAAGCACAGATACGCAGTATTTT
V gene: TRBV2; J gene: TRBJ1-2; D gene: TRBD1; clone size: .; CDR3 protein: CASSEVGTGPYPNYGYTF; CDR3 DNA: TGTGCCAGCAGTGAGGTAGGGACAGGGCCCTACCCTAACTATGGCTACACCTTC
V gene: TRBV29-1; J gene: TRBJ2-2; D gene: TRBD1; clone size: .; CDR3 protein: CSVGGQSNTGELFF; CDR3 DNA: TGCAGCGTTGGGGGACAGAGTAACACCGGGGAGCTGTTTTTT
V gene: TRBV9; J gene: TRBJ2-5; D gene: TRBD2; clone size: .; CDR3 protein: CASSVGVAGGLETQYF; CDR3 DNA: TGTGCCAGCAGCGTAGGAGTAGCGGGGGGGCTGGAGACCCAGTACTTC
V gene: TRBV27; J gene: TRBJ2-5; D gene: .; clone size: .; CDR3 protein: CASSPLGQIQETQYF; CDR3 DNA: TGTGCCAGCAGTCCCCTCGGACAGATACAAGAGACCCAGTACTTC
V gene: TRBV11-2; J gene: TRBJ2-3; D gene: .; clone size: .; CDR3 protein: CASSPLGGGTDTQYF; CDR3 DNA: TGTGCCAGCAGCCCCCTGGGGGGAGGCACAGATACGCAGTATTTT
V gene: TRBV7-2; J gene: TRBJ1-1; D gene: TRBD1; clone size: few; CDR3 protein: CATTGQPNTEAFF; CDR3 DNA: TGTGCCACCACGGGACAGCCGAACACTGAAGCTTTCTTT
V gene: TRBV30; J gene: TRBJ1-2; D gene: .; clone size: .; CDR3 protein: CAWSVPWPAGGGYTF; CDR3 DNA: TGTGCCTGGAGTGTTCCATGGCCAGCAGGTGGTGGCTACACCTTC
V gene: TRBV2; J gene: TRBJ1-3; D gene: .; clone size: .; CDR3 protein: CASSGGGRHLGSYF; CDR3 DNA: TGTGCCAGCAGTGGGGGAGGTCGTCACCTCGGGTCATATTTT
V gene: TRBV6-9; J gene: TRBJ1-3; D gene: .; clone size: .; CDR3 protein: CASSRYSELTGNTIYF; CDR3 DNA: TGTGCCAGCAGCCGATACTCAGAACTAACTGGAAACACCATATATTTT
V gene: TRBV13; J gene: TRBJ2-7; D gene: .; clone size: .; CDR3 protein: CASSPTSRFSYEQYF; CDR3 DNA: TGTGCCAGCAGCCCGACGTCTAGGTTCTCCTACGAGCAGTACTTC
V gene: TRBV27; J gene: TRBJ1-1; D gene: TRBD1; clone size: .; CDR3 protein: CASSFQAGGWNTEAFF; CDR3 DNA: TGTGCCAGCAGTTTTCAGGCAGGGGGATGGAACACTGAAGCTTTCTTT
V gene: TRBV14; J gene: TRBJ1-1; D gene: .; clone size: .; CDR3 protein: CASSRYPQGNTEAFF; CDR3 DNA: TGTGCCAGCAGCCGCTACCCACAGGGAAACACTGAAGCTTTCTTT
V gene: TRBV9; J gene: TRBJ2-1; D gene: TRBD2; clone size: .; CDR3 protein: CASSRGTSAYNEQFF; CDR3 DNA: TGTGCCAGCAGCCGAGGGACTAGCGCTTACAATGAGCAGTTCTTC
V gene: TRBV18; J gene: TRBJ1-2; D gene: .; clone size: .; CDR3 protein: CASSPPGVGTVVDYTF; CDR3 DNA: TGTGCCAGCTCACCACCGGGTGTGGGTACAGTGGTGGACTACACCTTC
V gene: TRBV30; J gene: TRBJ2-5; D gene: .; clone size: .; CDR3 protein: CAWSFSRRLQETQYF; CDR3 DNA: TGTGCCTGGAGTTTTTCTCGTCGACTGCAAGAGACCCAGTACTTC
V gene: TRBV7-2; J gene: TRBJ1-2; D gene: TRBD1; clone size: .; CDR3 protein: CASSFGQGRGYTF; CDR3 DNA: TGTGCCAGCAGCTTTGGACAGGGCCGGGGGTACACCTTC
V gene: TRBV6-5; J gene: TRBJ2-7; D gene: TRBD2; clone size: .; CDR3 protein: CASSLSGGSSYEQYF; CDR3 DNA: TGTGCCAGCAGCCTTTCCGGGGGGAGCTCCTACGAGCAGTACTTC
V gene: TRBV14; J gene: TRBJ1-2; D gene: .; clone size: .; CDR3 protein: CASSHGKGYYGYTF; CDR3 DNA: TGTGCCAGCAGCCATGGTAAGGGGTACTATGGCTACACCTTC
V gene: TRBV11-2; J gene: TRBJ2-7; D gene: .; clone size: .; CDR3 protein: CASSLGTQGYEQYF; CDR3 DNA: TGTGCCAGCAGCTTAGGTACCCAGGGCTACGAGCAGTACTTC
V gene: TRBV7-2; J gene: TRBJ2-7; D gene: .; clone size: .; CDR3 protein: CASSQPMAGREQYF; CDR3 DNA: TGTGCCAGCAGCCAGCCGATGGCAGGGCGCGAGCAGTACTTC
V gene: TRBV9; J gene: TRBJ1-5; D gene: .; clone size: few; CDR3 protein: CASSVDGGGNQPQHF; CDR3 DNA: TGTGCCAGCAGCGTAGATGGAGGGGGCAATCAGCCCCAGCATTTT
V gene: TRBV11-3; J gene: TRBJ2-1; D gene: .; clone size: .; CDR3 protein: CASSLGGGVVYNEQFF; CDR3 DNA: TGTGCCAGCAGCTTAGGGGGCGGGGTCGTATACAATGAGCAGTTCTTC
V gene: TRBV27; J gene: TRBJ2-5; D gene: .; clone size: .; CDR3 protein: CASSFLGNGGARETQYF; CDR3 DNA: TGTGCCAGCAGTTTTTTGGGGAATGGGGGGGCTCGGGAGACCCAGTACTTC
V gene: TRBV4-3; J gene: TRBJ2-1; D gene: .; clone size: .; CDR3 protein: CASSHVAGTRSYNEQFF; CDR3 DNA: TGCGCCAGCAGCCACGTCGCCGGGACACGCTCCTACAATGAGCAGTTCTTC
V gene: TRBV6-1; J gene: TRBJ2-2; D gene: .; clone size: .; CDR3 protein: CASSSSQGTGELFF; CDR3 DNA: TGTGCCAGCAGTTCTAGTCAGGGGACCGGGGAGCTGTTTTTT
V gene: TRBV29-1; J gene: TRBJ2-7; D gene: TRBD1; clone size: .; CDR3 protein: CSVGGGQGYSYEQYF; CDR3 DNA: TGCAGCGTGGGTGGGGGACAGGGGTACTCCTACGAGCAGTACTTC
V gene: TRBV5-5; J gene: TRBJ1-2; D gene: TRBD1; clone size: .; CDR3 protein: CASSTDRGVVRGGDGYTF; CDR3 DNA: TGTGCCAGCAGTACTGACAGGGGAGTAGTGCGAGGGGGCGATGGCTACACCTTC
V gene: TRBV6-1; J gene: TRBJ2-1; D gene: TRBD2; clone size: .; CDR3 protein: CASSSGDVNEQFF; CDR3 DNA: TGTGCCAGCAGTAGCGGGGATGTCAATGAGCAGTTCTTC
V gene: TRBV7-9; J gene: TRBJ1-5; D gene: .; clone size: .; CDR3 protein: CASSRNRDQPQHF; CDR3 DNA: TGTGCCAGCAGCCGTAACAGGGATCAGCCCCAGCATTTT
V gene: TRBV5-6; J gene: TRBJ2-7; D gene: .; clone size: .; CDR3 protein: CAAPRGLRYEQYF; CDR3 DNA: TGTGCCGCCCCAAGAGGGTTAAGGTACGAGCAGTACTTC
V gene: TRBV6-1; J gene: TRBJ1-1; D gene: .; clone size: .; CDR3 protein: CASSVGNTPRGGAFF; CDR3 DNA: TGTGCCAGCAGTGTCGGCAACACTCCTAGGGGGGGAGCTTTCTTT
V gene: TRBV30; J gene: TRBJ2-1; D gene: .; clone size: .; CDR3 protein: CAWKREEEQFF; CDR3 DNA: TGTGCCTGGAAGAGGGAGGAGGAGCAGTTCTTC
V gene: TRBV19; J gene: TRBJ1-1; D gene: .; clone size: once; CDR3 protein: CASSTYSGTAEAFF; CDR3 DNA: TGTGCCAGTAGTACCTACTCCGGGACTGCTGAAGCTTTCTTT
V gene: TRBV9; J gene: TRBJ1-2; D gene: .; clone size: .; CDR3 protein: CASSVGDLPGGYTF; CDR3 DNA: TGTGCCAGCAGCGTAGGAGACCTCCCGGGGGGCTACACCTTC
V gene: TRBV29-1; J gene: TRBJ1-4; D gene: .; clone size: .; CDR3 protein: CSVETPEGGDEKLFF; CDR3 DNA: TGCAGCGTTGAAACCCCGGAGGGAGGGGATGAAAAACTGTTTTTT
V gene: TRBV4-1; J gene: TRBJ1-4; D gene: .; clone size: .; CDR3 protein: CASSRQTDEKLFF; CDR3 DNA: TGCGCCAGCAGCCGCCAGACAGATGAAAAACTGTTTTTT
V gene: TRBV9; J gene: TRBJ2-7; D gene: TRBD2; clone size: .; CDR3 protein: CASSVASGGNYEQYF; CDR3 DNA: TGTGCCAGCAGCGTAGCGAGCGGGGGCAACTACGAGCAGTACTTC
V gene: TRBV15; J gene: TRBJ2-1; D gene: .; clone size: .; CDR3 protein: CATSRGAGSFESYGKFF; CDR3 DNA: TGTGCCACCAGCCGGGGGGCAGGAAGCTTTGAGAGCTATGGAAAGTTCTTC
V gene: TRBV9; J gene: TRBJ1-2; D gene: .; clone size: .; CDR3 protein: CASSVDPQEYGYTF; CDR3 DNA: TGTGCCAGCAGCGTAGATCCCCAGGAATATGGCTACACCTTC
V gene: TRBV5-6; J gene: TRBJ2-5; D gene: TRBD2; clone size: .; CDR3 protein: CASRMRGGGETQYF; CDR3 DNA: TGTGCCAGCAGAATGCGGGGGGGCGGTGAGACCCAGTACTTC
V gene: TRBV5-4; J gene: TRBJ2-7; D gene: .; clone size: .; CDR3 protein: CASSLQGISYEQYF; CDR3 DNA: TGTGCCAGCAGCTTGCAGGGGATTTCCTACGAGCAGTACTTC
V gene: TRBV30; J gene: TRBJ2-5; D gene: .; clone size: .; CDR3 protein: CAWSVRPAVQETQYF; CDR3 DNA: TGTGCCTGGAGTGTACGACCAGCGGTCCAAGAGACCCAGTACTTC
V gene: TRBV7-9; J gene: TRBJ2-7; D gene: .; clone size: .; CDR3 protein: CASSPSWGGDSYEQYF; CDR3 DNA: TGTGCCAGCAGTCCCTCTTGGGGCGGGGACTCCTACGAGCAGTACTTC
V gene: TRBV29-1; J gene: TRBJ1-5; D gene: .; clone size: .; CDR3 protein: CSVGQTNQPQHF; CDR3 DNA: TGCAGCGTAGGACAGACCAATCAGCCCCAGCATTTT